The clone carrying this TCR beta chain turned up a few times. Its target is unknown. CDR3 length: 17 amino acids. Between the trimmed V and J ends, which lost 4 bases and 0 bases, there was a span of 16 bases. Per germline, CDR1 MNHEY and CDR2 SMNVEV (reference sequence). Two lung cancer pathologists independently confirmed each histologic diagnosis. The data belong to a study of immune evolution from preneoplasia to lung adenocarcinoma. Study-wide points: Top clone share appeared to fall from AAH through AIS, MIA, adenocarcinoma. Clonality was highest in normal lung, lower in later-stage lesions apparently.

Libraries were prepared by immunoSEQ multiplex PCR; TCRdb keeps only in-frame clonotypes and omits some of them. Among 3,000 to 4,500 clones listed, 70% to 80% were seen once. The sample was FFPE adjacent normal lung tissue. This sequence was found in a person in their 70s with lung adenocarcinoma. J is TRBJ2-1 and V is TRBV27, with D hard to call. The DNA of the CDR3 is TGTGCCAGCAGTTCAACCCGGCCCTCCCTCTCCTACAATGAGCAGTTCTTC. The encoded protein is CASSSTRPSLSYNEQFF.